A single sample gave rise to the 21 T cell receptor beta chains below, sequenced in a study of CD8 T cells in ankylosing spondylitis. TCRdb analysed the 5' RACE reads with MiXCR anew, one entry per CDR3 protein. The profile shows about 360,000 distinct CDR3 sequences, 20% to 25% of them singletons. The sequenced material came from blood, either unsorted or a sorted T cell fraction (not recorded which). Receptor source: a male donor with ankylosing spondylitis or in good health (not recorded which).

The chain uses TRBV24-1 and TRBJ2-3; 7 bases fit TRBD1. Germline CDR1 reads KGHDR; CDR2 reads SFDVKD. There are 15 residues in the CDR3. V was clipped by 4 bases and J by 4 bases; unmatched bases: 7. CDR3 amino acids: CATSELDRVADTQYF. For the CDR3, the DNA is TGTGCCACCAGTGAACTAGACAGGGTTGCAGATACGCAGTATTTT.

This clonotype was counted a few times. The chain joins TRBV12-3 or TRBV12-4 to TRBJ2-5, with 9 bases that match TRBD1. With V trimmed by 5 bases and J by 3 bases, 10 bases remained unmatched. The CDR3 runs to 16 residues. The CDR3 is CASSRERTGDEETQYF. CDR3 sequence (DNA): TGTGCCAGCAGTCGAGAACGGACAGGGGATGAAGAGACCCAGTACTTC.

The CDR3 here is CASSEALGEASYEQYF. Written as DNA, the CDR3 is TGTGCCAGCAGTGAAGCATTAGGGGAGGCCTCCTACGAGCAGTACTTC. The rearrangement uses TRBV6-1 and TRBJ2-7; D may be TRBD2 (6 bases). Trimming cost V 0 bases and J 0 bases, with 12 bases left between them. Germline CDR1 and CDR2: MNHNS and SASEGT. The CDR3 has 16 amino acids.

This clonotype was recorded at least ten times. The genes are TRBV20-1 and TRBJ2-1; 13 bases align to TRBD2. Germline CDR1 reads DFQATT; CDR2 reads SNEGSKA (reference sequence). Losses at the gene ends were 5 bases for V and 0 bases for J; bases not matched to a gene: 4. The CDR3 loop spans 16 amino acids. The CDR3 loop is CSAWTSGGSSYNEQFF. CDR3 coding DNA: TGCAGTGCTTGGACTAGCGGGGGAAGCTCCTACAATGAGCAGTTCTTC.

The V call is TRBV5-5, the J call TRBJ2-5; a possible D gene is TRBD1 (6 bases). Trimming removed 1 base at V and 1 base at J, with 11 bases between. This CDR3 comprises 15 residues. Germline-derived CDR1 and CDR2 are SGHKS and YYEKEE (reference sequence). As DNA, the CDR3 is TGTGCCAGCAGCTTGTGGCAGGGGCGCCAAGAGACCCAGTACTTC. Translation: CASSLWQGRQETQYF.

V is TRBV7-9 and J is TRBJ2-7, with D hard to call. Trimming shortened V by 4 bases and J by 0 bases, and 16 bases separated the two germline ends. This CDR3 has 16 residues. CDR1 is SEHNR, CDR2 FQNEAQ, per germline (reference sequence). The CDR3 coding sequence is TGTGCCAGCAGCTCCAACCTAAAGAGGAGCTCCTACGAGCAGTACTTC. The encoded protein is CASSSNLKRSSYEQYF.

The gene calls are TRBV20-1 and TRBJ2-1; the match to TRBD2 covers 8 bases. Trimming cost V 0 bases and J 4 bases; bases outside gene matches: 8. The V gene's germline CDR1 is DFQATT and CDR2 SNEGSKA (reference sequence). The CDR3 totals 16 residues. DNA of the CDR3: TGCAGTGCTAGAGACGCCACGGGACTAGAGTACAATGAGCAGTTCTTC. It is translated as CSARDATGLEYNEQFF.

This chain connects TRBV29-1 to TRBJ2-7; the D is unclear. The CDR3 extends over 13 amino acids. Germline V CDR1 and CDR2: SQVTM, ANQGSEA. Trimming took 0 bases from V and 5 from J, leaving 11 bases between them. CDR3 DNA: TGCAGCGTTGAAGACGGCAGTAGCCACGAGCAGTACTTC. Its translation is CSVEDGSSHEQYF.

This clonotype was observed a handful of times. The rearrangement uses TRBV30 and TRBJ2-3, with D tentatively TRBD2 (6 bases). The CDR3 extends over 14 amino acids. CDR1 GTSNPN and CDR2 SVGIG come from the germline V gene (reference sequence). V dropped 4 bases and J dropped 2 bases, with 13 bases sitting between them. CDR3 sequence reads: CAWTLAGITDTQYF. The CDR3 nucleotides read TGTGCCTGGACGCTTGCGGGGATCACAGATACGCAGTATTTT.

The rearrangement uses TRBV6-2 or TRBV6-3 and TRBJ2-7; TRBD1 is a possible D gene (5 bases). Trimming shortened V by 6 bases and J by 0 bases, and 15 bases separated the two germline ends. This CDR3 spans 15 amino acids. Germline values: CDR1 MNHEY, CDR2 SVGEGT. The CDR3 nucleotides are TGTGCCAGCAGCCCCACCCGGACAAGCTCCTACGAGCAGTACTTC. Translated: CASSPTRTSSYEQYF.

V is TRBV12-3 or TRBV12-4 and J is TRBJ1-6, with D perhaps matching TRBD1 (5 bases). This CDR3 is 14 amino acids long. V shed 4 bases and J shed 8 bases, with 12 bases lying between them. This chain's CDR3 is CASSWGQRYSPLHF. The CDR3 DNA reads TGTGCCAGCAGTTGGGGCCAGAGGTATTCACCCCTCCACTTT.

This clonotype has just a few counts. The rearrangement joins TRBV27 to TRBJ2-1, with TRBD1 matching over 8 bases. This CDR3 is built from 15 residues. The germline CDR1 and CDR2 sequences are MNHEY and SMNVEV (reference sequence). Losses at the gene ends were 7 bases for V and 3 bases for J; bases not matched to a gene: 8. The CDR3 nucleotides are TGTGCCAGCATTAAACAGGGGGAAGACTACAATGAGCAGTTCTTC. Translating gives CASIKQGEDYNEQFF.

The CDR3 nucleotides are TGTGCCAGCAGCTTTACGCAGGGCGAGCAGTACTTC. As protein: CASSFTQGEQYF. The chain has TRBV11-1 and TRBJ2-7; TRBD1 is a possible D gene (5 bases). Germline V lookup: CDR1 SGHAT, CDR2 FQDESV (reference sequence). V gave up 3 bases and J gave up 6 bases, with 9 bases separating them. The CDR3 contains 12 residues.

The chain combines TRBV5-3 with TRBJ2-2; tentative D call: TRBD2 (5 bases). TRBV5-3 is marked as an open reading frame, function uncertain. CDR3 length: 20 residues. V lost 4 bases and J lost 0, with 25 bases in between. CDR3 residues: CARSLSGRTINRANTGELFF. DNA of the CDR3: TGTGCCAGAAGCCTATCGGGAAGAACTATCAACAGAGCGAACACCGGGGAGCTGTTTTTT.

This clonotype was detected only a few times. The rearrangement uses TRBV12-3 or TRBV12-4 and TRBJ2-3, with D possibly TRBD1 on 6 matching bases. CDR3 length: 15 residues. The V end lost 4 bases, the J end lost 2 bases, and 13 bases lay between the germline ends. In DNA form, the CDR3 reads TGTGCCAGCAGTTCCGTGAGGGGGATCACAGATACGCAGTATTTT. It translates to CASSSVRGITDTQYF.

The chain carries TRBV4-2 and TRBJ1-3; possible D gene TRBD1, 5 bases. CDR1 is LGHNA and CDR2 is YNFKEQ in the germline V gene. This CDR3 spans 17 amino acids. Trimming removed 0 bases at V and 0 bases at J, with 12 bases between. In nucleotides, the CDR3 is TGTGCCAGCAGCCAAGATAGTGAGGGGCTCTCTGGAAACACCATATATTTT. Its translation is CASSQDSEGLSGNTIYF.

The table lists this clonotype with a few counts. The chain is built from TRBV6-2 or TRBV6-3 and TRBJ1-6, with a possible D match to TRBD1 (6 bases). CDR3 length: 14 amino acids. CDR1 and CDR2 (germline): MNHEY, SVGEGT. The V and J ends lost 6 bases and 8 bases respectively, with 14 bases between them. The chain's CDR3 is CASRPRGADSPLHF. The CDR3 DNA reads as TGTGCCAGCAGACCCAGGGGCGCGGATTCACCCCTCCACTTT.

The J gene is TRBJ2-3, the V gene TRBV12-3 or TRBV12-4; TRBD2 agrees at 8 bases. The J segment lost 8 bases and the V segment lost 6 bases, leaving 10 bases of the junction unmatched. CDR3 length: 14 residues. The CDR3 nucleotides are TGTGCCAGCAGCCCGGGGGGGGATCAAGCTACGCAGTATTTT. It translates to CASSPGGDQATQYF.

The rearrangement uses TRBV20-1 and TRBJ1-6; D not resolved. The V gene lost 4 bases and the J gene lost 0 bases, with 7 bases spanning the gap. Germline V gene sequence: CDR1 DFQATT, CDR2 SNEGSKA (reference sequence). The length of the CDR3 is 14 residues. The CDR3 here is CSAKQSSYNSPLHF. The CDR3, as DNA: TGCAGTGCTAAGCAGAGCTCCTATAATTCACCCCTCCACTTT.

In this sample, this clonotype turned up a few times. J is TRBJ2-7 and V is TRBV4-2, with 13 nucleotides matching TRBD2. V lost 4 bases and J lost 1; bases outside the gene matches: 13. CDR3 size: 19 residues. The germline CDR1 and CDR2 sequences are LGHNA and YNFKEQ. Here the CDR3 reads CASSPYLGTSGAPSYEQYF. CDR3 in DNA: TGTGCCAGCAGCCCCTACCTGGGGACTAGCGGGGCACCTTCCTACGAGCAGTACTTC.

This clonotype has only a few counts. This chain connects TRBV7-8 to TRBJ2-7; 8 bases map to TRBD2. The CDR3 has 18 amino acids. Germline V gene lookup returns CDR1 SGHVS and CDR2 FQNEAQ. Unmatched junction bases numbered 15, after V lost 0 bases and J lost 5 bases. The CDR3, as DNA: TGTGCCAGCAGCTTAGCTCAAACCCCAGCGGGGGTCGAGGACGAGCAGTACTTC. It yields the protein CASSLAQTPAGVEDEQYF.